This TCR beta chain derives from a study of identifying expanded T cells in peripheral blood. Trimming shortened V by 4 bases and J by 5 bases, and 27 bases separated the two germline ends. The CDR3 contains 19 residues. Germline V lookup: CDR1 SGHRS, CDR2 YFSETQ. Clones were sequenced by immunoSEQ multiplex PCR, and TCRdb holds only the in-frame ones, with some missing. The sample lists roughly 100,000 clones; around 89% were seen once. V and J are TRBV5-1 and TRBJ2-2, with a weak D call TRBD2 (8 bases). This TCR was recovered from a person aged 18 to 70 in good health. Sequenced sample: blood. CDR3 amino acids: CASSTLQGGSGSQTGELFF. CDR3 sequence (DNA): TGCGCCAGCAGCACCCTTCAGGGGGGGAGCGGGAGTCAAACCGGGGAGCTGTTTTTT.